This passage covers 10 T cell receptor beta chains from one sample sequenced in a study of T cell responses to AZD1222 COVID-19 vaccine. Generated by immunoSEQ multiplex PCR, the TCRdb table keeps only in-frame clones and is missing some. Among roughly 140,000 clones listed, 75% to 95% were seen once. The sample here was peripheral blood, taken on day 0 of AZD1222 vaccination. Receptor source: an adult in good health.

The V and J genes are TRBV2 and TRBJ1-6; no definite D call. Per germline, CDR1 SNHLY and CDR2 FYNNEI. This CDR3 contains 16 residues. V was cut by 1 base and J by 4 bases, with 11 bases left in between. The CDR3 DNA reads as TGTGCCAGCAGTGAAGACCCCGCGGAATATAATTCACCCCTCCACTTT. The encoded protein is CASSEDPAEYNSPLHF.

The chain couples TRBV28 to TRBJ1-2; a possible D gene is TRBD1 (6 bases). Per germline, CDR1 MDHEN and CDR2 SYDVKM. The V and J ends lost 10 bases and 6 bases respectively, with 18 bases between them. The CDR3 contains 13 residues. The CDR3 coding sequence is TGTGCCACCTTAACCGGGACACCCGATGGCTACACCTTC. This translates into CATLTGTPDGYTF.

This sequence joins TRBV5-1 and TRBJ1-2; D is undetermined. The CDR3 loop spans 14 amino acids. V dropped 1 base and J dropped 2 bases, with 9 bases sitting between them. Germline loops: CDR1 SGHRS, CDR2 YFSETQ. The CDR3 region has the DNA TGCGCCAGCAGCTTGCTGGGCACCAACTATGGCTACACCTTC. Translation gives CASSLLGTNYGYTF.

The gene calls are TRBV5-5 and TRBJ1-2; 7 nucleotides line up with TRBD1. Per germline, CDR1 SGHKS and CDR2 YYEKEE (reference sequence). V was pared by 4 bases and J by 7 bases, with 13 bases of the junction left unmatched. This CDR3 has 15 amino acids. The CDR3 spells CASSRDRTSAGGYTF. The CDR3 region has the DNA TGTGCCAGCAGCCGGGACAGAACATCCGCGGGTGGCTACACCTTC.

J is TRBJ1-3 and V is TRBV11-2, with unresolved D. The CDR3 length is 13 residues. CDR1 is SGHAT and CDR2 is FQNNGV in the germline V gene. V lost 4 bases and J lost 4, with 8 bases in between. The DNA of the CDR3 is TGTGCCAGCAGCTCCCCACAGGGAAACACCATATATTTT. Amino acid sequence: CASSSPQGNTIYF.

CDR3 residues: CASRGENTQYF. Written as DNA, the CDR3 is TGTGCCAGCAGAGGAGAAAATACGCAGTATTTT. The chain employs TRBV2 and TRBJ2-3; D gene uncertain. The CDR3 has 11 residues. Germline assignment: CDR1 SNHLY and CDR2 FYNNEI. The V gene lost 6 bases and the J gene lost 7 bases, with 8 bases spanning the gap.

This clone was recorded once. J is TRBJ1-4 and V is TRBV9; weak D call: TRBD1 (6 bases). CDR3 length equals 14 residues. The germline V and J ends were trimmed by 2 bases and 7 bases, with 12 bases remaining between them. The germline V gene encodes CDR1 SGDLS and CDR2 YYNGEE. The CDR3 region is CASSVDSIGEKLFF. For the CDR3, the DNA is TGTGCCAGCAGCGTGGACAGCATTGGTGAAAAACTGTTTTTT.

The chain uses TRBV4-1 and TRBJ2-7, with D possibly being TRBD1 (5 bases). Trimming removed 1 base from V and 6 bases from J, with 13 bases in between. The CDR3 contains 14 residues. Germline CDR1 reads MGHRA; CDR2 reads YSYEKL. The CDR3 protein is CASSQAPSGLEQYF. Written as DNA, the CDR3 is TGCGCCAGCAGCCAAGCCCCTTCAGGGCTCGAGCAGTACTTC.

The rearrangement links TRBV29-1 to TRBJ2-3; D might be TRBD1 (6 bases). This CDR3 is 13 amino acids long. CDR1 is SQVTM, CDR2 ANQGSEA, per germline. V lost 3 bases to trimming and J lost 2 bases, with 9 bases between them. CDR3 coding DNA: TGCAGCGTTGACAGGGGTTTCACAGATACGCAGTATTTT. Residues: CSVDRGFTDTQYF.

The chain is built from TRBV6-5 and TRBJ1-1; a weak D match, TRBD1 (6 bases). The germline V gene has CDR1 MNHEY and CDR2 SVGAGI. The CDR3 spans 13 residues. V gave up 6 bases and J gave up 1 base, with 9 bases separating them. CDR3 nucleotide sequence: TGTGCCAGCAGAGTACAGGGGAACACTGAAGCTTTCTTT. It is translated as CASRVQGNTEAFF.